A selection of T cell receptor beta chains follows, all from one sample in a study of cytomegalovirus exposure and HLA in healthy donors. Generated by immunoSEQ multiplex PCR, the TCRdb table keeps only in-frame clones and is missing some. This table holds approximately 65,000 clones, 60% to 70% found once. Input material: PBMCs. These receptors were taken from a man aged 35-49 years in good health and CMV-seropositive. Each CDR3 is given with its conserved first and last residue. The D gene is left open where the match is weak. A row's size may be missing; if present it is once, few, many or a size class.

CDR3aa	CDR3nt	d_gene	v_gene	j_gene	abundance
CASSPGGTVNQPQHF	TGTGCCAGTAGTCCGGGCGGGACGGTAAATCAGCCCCAGCATTTT	NA	TRBV19	TRBJ1-5	NA
CSAAPGDTQYF	TGCAGTGCTGCCCCAGGGGATACGCAGTATTTT	NA	TRBV20-1	TRBJ2-3	NA
CAKKSPGVSTEAFF	TGTGCCAAAAAGTCCCCGGGGGTGAGCACTGAAGCTTTCTTT	NA	TRBV2	TRBJ1-1	NA
CASSFWTSGGNNEQFF	TGTGCCAGCAGCTTTTGGACTAGCGGGGGGAACAATGAGCAGTTCTTC	TRBD2	TRBV11-2	TRBJ2-1	NA
CASSLVGTSGRNNEQFF	TGTGCCAGCAGCTTAGTTGGGACTAGCGGGAGAAATAATGAGCAGTTCTTC	TRBD2	TRBV11-2	TRBJ2-1	NA
CASRLKGYNEQFF	TGTGCCAGTAGATTAAAGGGGTACAATGAGCAGTTCTTC	NA	TRBV19	TRBJ2-1	few
CASSRRTEGIPGYTF	TGCGCCAGCAGCCGGCGGACAGAAGGGATACCTGGCTACACCTTC	NA	TRBV4-1	TRBJ1-2	NA
CASSSRGETQYF	TGTGCCAGCAGCAGTAGGGGGGAGACCCAGTACTTC	NA	TRBV7-9	TRBJ2-5	NA
CAIREQGRGYEQYF	TGTGCCATCAGAGAGCAGGGGCGTGGGTACGAGCAGTACTTC	NA	TRBV10-3	TRBJ2-7	once
CAWSNSFPEAFF	TGTGCCTGGAGTAATAGCTTCCCTGAAGCTTTCTTT	NA	TRBV30	TRBJ1-1	NA
CASSPGQSYGYTF	TGTGCCAGCTCACCGGGGCAGTCCTATGGCTACACCTTC	NA	TRBV18	TRBJ1-2	NA
CASSLGAVVYNEQFF	TGTGCCAGCAGCCTTGGGGCTGTAGTTTACAATGAGCAGTTCTTC	NA	TRBV11-2	TRBJ2-1	NA
CASSFSTLQGYEQYF	TGTGCCAGCAGCTTCTCCACCTTACAGGGCTACGAGCAGTACTTC	NA	TRBV11-1	TRBJ2-7	NA
CASGGTGMQRPQHF	TGTGCCAGTGGCGGGACAGGGATGCAGAGGCCCCAGCATTTT	TRBD1	TRBV19	TRBJ1-5	NA
CASSLEGHRPDTQYF	TGCGCCAGCAGCTTGGAGGGACACCGACCAGATACGCAGTATTTT	NA	TRBV5-1	TRBJ2-3	NA
CASSLYETRVLYEQYF	TGTGCCAGCAGTTTATACGAGACTAGAGTCCTGTACGAGCAGTACTTC	NA	TRBV27	TRBJ2-7	NA
CASSPDRGSYNEQFF	TGCGCCAGCAGTCCAGACAGGGGTTCCTACAATGAGCAGTTCTTC	TRBD1	TRBV5-1	TRBJ2-1	NA
CASSLEGGRVLAKNIQYF	TGCGCCAGCAGCTTAGAGGGCGGGAGGGTGCTAGCCAAAAACATTCAGTACTTC	TRBD2	TRBV5-1	TRBJ2-4	NA
CSAGTHNQPQHF	TGCAGCGCTGGGACTCACAATCAGCCCCAGCATTTT	NA	TRBV29-1	TRBJ1-5	NA
CASSSTSVTDTQYF	TGTGCCAGCAGCTCGACTAGCGTCACAGATACGCAGTATTTT	TRBD2	TRBV11-2	TRBJ2-3	NA
CASSETWGHTDTQYF	TGTGCCAGCAGTGAAACGTGGGGCCACACAGATACGCAGTATTTT	NA	TRBV6-1	TRBJ2-3	NA
CASSVDLSSYNEQFF	TGTGCCAGCAGCGTAGACCTGAGCTCCTACAATGAGCAGTTCTTC	NA	TRBV9	TRBJ2-1	NA
CASSFPAGEHEQYF	TGTGCCAGCAGCTTTCCAGCGGGAGAACACGAGCAGTACTTC	TRBD2	TRBV7-9	TRBJ2-7	few
CASSEARVSVTEAFF	TGTGCCAGCAGTGAAGCCCGGGTCTCGGTCACTGAAGCTTTCTTT	NA	TRBV2	TRBJ1-1	NA
CASSYSGESYEQYF	TGTGCCAGCAGTTACTCCGGGGAGAGCTACGAGCAGTACTTC	NA	TRBV6-5	TRBJ2-7	NA
CASRGGQGDEKLFF	TGTGCCAGTAGAGGGGGACAGGGAGATGAAAAACTGTTTTTT	TRBD1	TRBV19	TRBJ1-4	NA
CASSLEGEQFF	TGTGCCAGCAGCTTAGAGGGGGAGCAGTTCTTC	NA	TRBV13	TRBJ2-1	NA
CASSQDHGGTVEAFF	TGTGCCAGCAGCCAAGATCACGGGGGAACAGTTGAAGCTTTCTTT	NA	TRBV14	TRBJ1-1	once
CASSNGASGGPYEQYF	TGTGCCAGCAGTAACGGGGCTAGCGGGGGCCCCTACGAGCAGTACTTC	TRBD2	TRBV6-6	TRBJ2-7	NA
CASSVAAYNEQFF	TGTGCCAGCAGCGTAGCGGCCTACAATGAGCAGTTCTTC	NA	TRBV9	TRBJ2-1	few
CASSLPQAGRYF	TGTGCCAGCAGCTTGCCCCAGGCGGGGAGGTACTTC	NA	TRBV5-6	TRBJ2-4	NA
CSVDTSGSHEQYF	TGCAGCGTTGACACTAGCGGGAGCCACGAGCAGTACTTC	TRBD2	TRBV29-1	TRBJ2-7	NA
CASSQVGTSGRYNEQFF	TGCGCCAGCAGCCAAGTAGGGACTAGCGGGAGGTACAATGAGCAGTTCTTC	TRBD2	TRBV4-1	TRBJ2-1	NA
CASTRLAGGHNEQFF	TGTGCCAGCACCCGACTAGCGGGAGGGCATAATGAGCAGTTCTTC	TRBD2	TRBV25-1	TRBJ2-1	once
CASSRGTGASPLHF	TGTGCCAGCAGTCGAGGGACAGGGGCTTCACCCCTCCACTTT	TRBD1	TRBV7-3	TRBJ1-6	NA